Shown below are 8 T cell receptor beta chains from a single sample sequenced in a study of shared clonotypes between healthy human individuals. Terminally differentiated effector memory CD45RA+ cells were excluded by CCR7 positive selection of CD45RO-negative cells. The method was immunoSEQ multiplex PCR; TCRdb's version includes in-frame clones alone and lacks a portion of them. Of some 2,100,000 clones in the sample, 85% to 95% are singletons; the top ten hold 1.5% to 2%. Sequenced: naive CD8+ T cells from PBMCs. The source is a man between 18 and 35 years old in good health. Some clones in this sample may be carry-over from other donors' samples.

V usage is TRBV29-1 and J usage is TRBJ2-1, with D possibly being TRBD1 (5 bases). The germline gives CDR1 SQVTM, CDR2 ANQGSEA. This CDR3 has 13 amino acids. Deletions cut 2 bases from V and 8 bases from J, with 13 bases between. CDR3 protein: CSVEQGYVYEQFF. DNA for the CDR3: TGCAGCGTTGAACAGGGTTACGTATATGAGCAGTTCTTC.

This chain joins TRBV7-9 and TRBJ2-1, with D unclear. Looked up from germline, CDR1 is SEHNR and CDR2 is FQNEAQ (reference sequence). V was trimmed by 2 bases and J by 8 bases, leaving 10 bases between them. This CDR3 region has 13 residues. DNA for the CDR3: TGTGCCAGCAGCTTATGGGTCGACCATGAGCAGTTCTTC. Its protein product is CASSLWVDHEQFF.

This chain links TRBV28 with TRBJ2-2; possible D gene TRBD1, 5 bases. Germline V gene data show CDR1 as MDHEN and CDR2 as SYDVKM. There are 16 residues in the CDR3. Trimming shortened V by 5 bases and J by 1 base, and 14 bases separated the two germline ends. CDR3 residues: CASSLPITGNTGELFF. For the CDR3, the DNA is TGTGCCAGCAGTCTACCAATTACAGGGAACACCGGGGAGCTGTTTTTT.

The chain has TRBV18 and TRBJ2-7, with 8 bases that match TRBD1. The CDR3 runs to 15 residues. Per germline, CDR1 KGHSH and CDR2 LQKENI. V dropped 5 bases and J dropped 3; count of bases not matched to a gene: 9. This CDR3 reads CASSTGQGTLYEQYF. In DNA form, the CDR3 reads TGTGCCAGCTCAACTGGACAGGGTACTCTCTACGAGCAGTACTTC.

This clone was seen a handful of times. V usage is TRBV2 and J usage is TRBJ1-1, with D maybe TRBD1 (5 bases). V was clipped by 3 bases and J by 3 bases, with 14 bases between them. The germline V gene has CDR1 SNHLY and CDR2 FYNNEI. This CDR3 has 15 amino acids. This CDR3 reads CASSDYGGGYTEAFF. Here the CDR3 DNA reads TGTGCCAGCAGTGATTATGGTGGGGGTTACACTGAAGCTTTCTTT.

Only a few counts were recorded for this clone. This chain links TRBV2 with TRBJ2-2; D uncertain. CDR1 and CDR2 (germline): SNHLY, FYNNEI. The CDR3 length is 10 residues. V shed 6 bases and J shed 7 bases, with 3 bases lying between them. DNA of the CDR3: TGTGCCAGCAGAAACGGGGAGCTGTTTTTT. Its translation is CASRNGELFF.

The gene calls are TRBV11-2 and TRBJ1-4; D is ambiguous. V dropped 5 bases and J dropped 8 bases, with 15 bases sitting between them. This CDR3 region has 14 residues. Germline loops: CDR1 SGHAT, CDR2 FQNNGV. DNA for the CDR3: TGTGCCAGCAGCCAGGTTGGAGTCCGGGAAAAACTGTTTTTT. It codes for CASSQVGVREKLFF.

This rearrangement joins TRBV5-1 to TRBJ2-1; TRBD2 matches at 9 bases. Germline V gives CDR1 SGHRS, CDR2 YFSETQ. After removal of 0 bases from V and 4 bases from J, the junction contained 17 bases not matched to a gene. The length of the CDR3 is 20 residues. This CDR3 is CASSLAPWDRAGGGYNEQFF. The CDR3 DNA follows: TGCGCCAGCAGCTTGGCCCCTTGGGATAGAGCGGGAGGAGGATACAATGAGCAGTTCTTC.